The rows below give T cell receptor beta chains drawn from one sample of a study of somatic mutations in cytotoxic T cells in rheumatoid arthritis. Assay used: immunoSEQ multiplex PCR; TCRdb lists only in-frame clones, some missing. The table shows tens of thousands of clones, with 82% occurring only once. The specimen was CD8+ T cells sorted from blood. Receptor source: a man in his fifties in good health. CDR3s include the opening cysteine and the closing phenylalanine or tryptophan. A D gene is named only where the DNA matches it firmly.

v_call d_call cdr3_aa
TRBV6-5 TRBD1 CASSYSDRGWTEAFF
TRBV7-9 NA CASSLAGETEAFF
TRBV29-1 NA CSVWGRDKNIQYF
TRBV5-1 TRBD1 CASSTGQGIREQYF
TRBV5-4 NA CASSPAGTRHYEQYF
TRBV10-3 NA CAISTGKWDTEAFF
TRBV2 NA CASSEMGPSSYEQYF
TRBV6-5 TRBD2 CASSGGVAGAYEQYF
TRBV27 TRBD2 CASSLKGLVTETQYF
TRBV7-8 TRBD1 CASSPPTGWTEAFF
TRBV7-9 NA CASSLGQGNTEAFF
TRBV7-9 TRBD1 CASSLAETGDEKLFF
TRBV4-1 NA CASSQAGGQPQHF
TRBV5-5 TRBD2 CASSWSSGSYEQYF
TRBV29-1 TRBD1 CSVTDTGGDTQYF
TRBV4-1 NA CASSQRDSGQGSFYGYTF
TRBV11-3 NA CASRIYNEQFF
TRBV4-1 NA CASSQRVTDGSNQPQHF
TRBV11-2 TRBD1 CASSLGPVGQGSTEAFF
TRBV7-8 TRBD2 CASSTTLAGGWYEQYF
TRBV6-1 NA CASSEGPGTYEQYF
TRBV27 NA CASSRVDRGEANYGYTF
TRBV6-4 NA CASSYTLRDNYNEQFF
TRBV7-6 NA CASSLVGGPGGYTF
TRBV29-1 NA CSGSADSYEQYF
TRBV19 TRBD2 CASSTRLAGAEQFF
TRBV6-1 NA CASSEAPPWEEYYEQYF
TRBV13 NA CASSLTGTGELFF
TRBV13 NA CASSRMDRRNEQFF
TRBV19 TRBD2 CASSIGLAGGYEQFF
TRBV6-1 NA CASSEMGTLTYEQYF
TRBV28 TRBD1 CASSWDREVGEQYF